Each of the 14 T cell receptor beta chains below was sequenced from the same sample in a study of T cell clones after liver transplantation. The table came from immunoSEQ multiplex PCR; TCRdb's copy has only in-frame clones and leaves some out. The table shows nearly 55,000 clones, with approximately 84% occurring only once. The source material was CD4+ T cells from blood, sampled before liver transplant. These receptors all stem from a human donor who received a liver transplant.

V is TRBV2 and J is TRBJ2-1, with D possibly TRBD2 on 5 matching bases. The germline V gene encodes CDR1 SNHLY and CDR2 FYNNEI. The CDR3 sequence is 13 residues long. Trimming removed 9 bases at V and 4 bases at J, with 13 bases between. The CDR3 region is CAREKSGYNEQFF. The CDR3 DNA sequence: TGTGCCAGGGAAAAGAGCGGTTACAATGAGCAGTTCTTC.

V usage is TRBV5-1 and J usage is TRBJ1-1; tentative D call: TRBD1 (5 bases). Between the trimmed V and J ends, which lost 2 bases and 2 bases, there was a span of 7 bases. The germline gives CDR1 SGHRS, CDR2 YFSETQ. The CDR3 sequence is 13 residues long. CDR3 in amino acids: CASSLQANTEAFF. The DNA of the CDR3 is TGCGCCAGCAGCTTACAGGCTAACACTGAAGCTTTCTTT. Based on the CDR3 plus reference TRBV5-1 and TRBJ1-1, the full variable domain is KAGVTQTPRYLIKTRGQQVTLSCSPISGHRSVSWYQQTPGQGLQFLFEYFSETQRNKGNFPGRFSGRQFSNSRSEMNVSTLELGDSALYLCASSLQANTEAFFGQGTRLTVV.

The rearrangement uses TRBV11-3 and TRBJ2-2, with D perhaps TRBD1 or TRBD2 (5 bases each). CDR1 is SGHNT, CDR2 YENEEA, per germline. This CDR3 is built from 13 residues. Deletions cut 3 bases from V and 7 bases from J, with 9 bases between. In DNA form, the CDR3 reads TGTGCCAGCAGCTTCAGAGGGGACGGGGAGCTGTTTTTT. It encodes CASSFRGDGELFF.

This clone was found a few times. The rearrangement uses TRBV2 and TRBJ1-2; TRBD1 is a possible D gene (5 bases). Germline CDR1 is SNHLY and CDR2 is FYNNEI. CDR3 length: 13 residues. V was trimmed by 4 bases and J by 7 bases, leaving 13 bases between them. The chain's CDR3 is CASSGVGAAGYTF. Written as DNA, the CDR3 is TGTGCCAGCAGTGGGGTCGGGGCCGCTGGCTACACCTTC. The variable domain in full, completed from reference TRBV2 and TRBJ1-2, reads EPEVTQTPSHQVTQMGQEVILRCVPISNHLYFYWYRQILGQKVEFLVSFYNNEISEKSEIFDDQFSVERPDGSNFTLKIRSTKLEDSAMYFCASSGVGAAGYTFGSGTRLTVV.

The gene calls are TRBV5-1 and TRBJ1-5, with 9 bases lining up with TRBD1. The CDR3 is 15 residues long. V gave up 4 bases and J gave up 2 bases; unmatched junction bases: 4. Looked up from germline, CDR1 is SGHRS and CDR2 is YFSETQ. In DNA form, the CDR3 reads TGCGCCAGCAGCCCTACAGGGGGCGGCAATCAGCCCCAGCATTTT. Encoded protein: CASSPTGGGNQPQHF.

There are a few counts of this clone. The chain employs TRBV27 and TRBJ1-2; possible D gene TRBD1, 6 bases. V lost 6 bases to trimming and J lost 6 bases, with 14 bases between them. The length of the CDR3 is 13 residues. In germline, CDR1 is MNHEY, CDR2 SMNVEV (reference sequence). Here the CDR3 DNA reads TGTGCCAGCAGGCCCCAGGGGTTGGATGGCTACACCTTC. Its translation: CASRPQGLDGYTF.

The CDR3 DNA sequence: TGTGCCAGCAGCGTCGGGACAGGCCAAGAGACCCAGTACTTC. Its protein is CASSVGTGQETQYF. V gene TRBV5-8 combines with J gene TRBJ2-5, with 8 bases that match TRBD1. This CDR3 comprises 14 residues. The V and J ends lost 4 bases and 1 base, in that order; junction bases with no gene match: 3. Germline CDR1 and CDR2: SGHTS and YDEGEE. Full variable domain (rest looked up from reference TRBV5-8 and TRBJ2-5): EAGVTQSPTHLIKTRGQQATLRCSPISGHTSVYWYQQALGLGLQFLLWYDEGEERNRGNFPPRFSGRQFPNYSSELNVNALELEDSALYLCASSVGTGQETQYFGPGTRLLVL.

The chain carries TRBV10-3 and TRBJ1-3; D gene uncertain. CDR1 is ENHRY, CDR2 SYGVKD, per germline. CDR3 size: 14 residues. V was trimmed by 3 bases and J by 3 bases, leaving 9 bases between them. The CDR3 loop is CAISDGLGGNTIYF. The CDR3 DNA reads TGTGCCATCAGTGATGGGCTTGGTGGAAACACCATATATTTT.

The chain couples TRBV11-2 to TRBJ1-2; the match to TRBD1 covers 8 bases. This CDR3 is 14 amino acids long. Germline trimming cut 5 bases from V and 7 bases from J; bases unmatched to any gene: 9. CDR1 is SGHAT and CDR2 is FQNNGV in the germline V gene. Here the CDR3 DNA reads TGTGCCAGCAGCCGGGGGCTACAGGGGGGTGGCTACACCTTC. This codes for CASSRGLQGGGYTF. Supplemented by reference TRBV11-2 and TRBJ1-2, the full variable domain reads EAGVAQSPRYKIIEKRQSVAFWCNPISGHATLYWYQQILGQGPKLLIQFQNNGVVDDSQLPKDRFSAERLKGVDSTLKIQPAKLEDSAVYLCASSRGLQGGGYTFGSGTRLTVV.

The CDR3 DNA reads TGTGCCATCAGTGAGTCGTCCGGGGGCGTGGGCAATGAGCAGTTCTTC. This codes for CAISESSGGVGNEQFF. The chain is built from TRBV10-3 and TRBJ2-1, with D tentatively TRBD1 or TRBD2 (6 bases each). Germline loops: CDR1 ENHRY, CDR2 SYGVKD. The CDR3 is made up of 16 amino acids. The V end was cut by 0 bases, the J end by 6 bases, with 15 bases between.

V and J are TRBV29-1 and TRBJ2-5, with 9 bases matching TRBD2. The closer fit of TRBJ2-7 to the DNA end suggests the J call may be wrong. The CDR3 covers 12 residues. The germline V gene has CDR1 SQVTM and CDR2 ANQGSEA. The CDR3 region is CSGRGGGGEQYF. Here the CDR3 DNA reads TGCAGCGGGCGCGGGGGGGGAGGCGAGCAGTACTTC.

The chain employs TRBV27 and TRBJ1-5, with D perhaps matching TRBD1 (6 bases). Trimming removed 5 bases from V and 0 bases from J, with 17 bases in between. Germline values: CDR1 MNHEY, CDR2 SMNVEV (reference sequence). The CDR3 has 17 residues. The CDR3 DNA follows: TGTGCCAGCAGTCCCTTGGGGGCGGGGTATAGCAATCAGCCCCAGCATTTT. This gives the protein CASSPLGAGYSNQPQHF.

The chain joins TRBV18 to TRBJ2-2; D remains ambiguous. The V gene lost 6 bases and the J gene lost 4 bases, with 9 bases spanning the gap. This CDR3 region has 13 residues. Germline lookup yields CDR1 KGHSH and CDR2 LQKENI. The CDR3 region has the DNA TGTGCCAGCTCCCCCGGGTCCACCGGGGAGCTGTTTTTT. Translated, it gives CASSPGSTGELFF.

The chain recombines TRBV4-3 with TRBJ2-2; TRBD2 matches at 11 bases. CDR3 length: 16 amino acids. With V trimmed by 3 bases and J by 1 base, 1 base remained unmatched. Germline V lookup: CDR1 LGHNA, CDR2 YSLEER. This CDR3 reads CASSQGLAENTGELFF. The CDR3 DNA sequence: TGCGCCAGCAGCCAGGGACTAGCGGAGAACACCGGGGAGCTGTTTTTT.